One and the same sample provided the 21 T cell receptor beta chains below, sequenced in a study of stem cell transplantation in POMP-related autoinflammatory disease. The method was immunoSEQ multiplex PCR; TCRdb's version includes in-frame clones alone and lacks a portion of them. The sample lists about 530 clones, approximately 90% occurring once. The sample here was CD4+ follicular helper T cells (Tfh) from PBMCs, taken after stem cell transplantation. Receptors originate from a human patient with POMP-related autoinflammation and immune dysregulation (PRAID). A subset of T cells may come from the graft donor.

This sequence joins TRBV19 and TRBJ2-7; the match to TRBD1 covers 10 bases. The CDR3 has 15 amino acids. The V segment lost 7 bases and the J segment 2 bases; nucleotides outside the gene matches: 8. Germline V gene lookup returns CDR1 LNHDA and CDR2 SQIVND (reference sequence). As DNA, the CDR3 is TGTGCCAGTAAACTACGTGGGACAGGGGCCTACGAGCAGTACTTC. Its translation is CASKLRGTGAYEQYF.

The CDR3 is CAGWQGTSTDTQYF. As DNA, the CDR3 is TGTGCCGGGTGGCAGGGAACTAGCACAGATACGCAGTATTTT. The V and J genes are TRBV21-1 and TRBJ2-3; TRBD1 is the table's D call, not checked against the DNA. TRBV21-1 represents a pseudogene. The CDR3 is 14 residues long.

The J gene is TRBJ1-5, the V gene TRBV30; D is unresolved. The CDR3 is 12 residues long. The ends were cut back, 0 bases at V and 7 bases at J, with 7 bases in the middle. Germline V gene sequence: CDR1 GTSNPN, CDR2 SVGIG (reference sequence). CDR3 region: CAWSVGLQPQHF. The CDR3 DNA is TGTGCCTGGAGTGTAGGGTTGCAGCCCCAGCATTTT.

CDR3: CASSLSRRWAFF. Here the CDR3 DNA reads TGTGCCAGCAGTTTATCACGGAGGTGGGCTTTCTTT. The chain is built from TRBV28 and TRBJ1-1; D gene ambiguous. Germline CDR1 MDHEN, CDR2 SYDVKM. The CDR3 totals 12 residues. Trimming took off 1 base at V and 11 bases at J, with 11 bases between the two ends.

The CDR3: CASSLAVALNEQYF. The CDR3 DNA is TGTGCCAGCAGCTTAGCGGTCGCCCTAAACGAGCAGTACTTC. This sequence joins TRBV13 and TRBJ2-7, with D unclear. CDR3 length: 14 amino acids. CDR1 and CDR2 (germline): PRHDT, FYEKMQ (reference sequence). With 1 base removed from V and 5 bases from J, the gap between germline ends came to 12 bases. The full variable domain, rest sourced from reference TRBV13 and TRBJ2-7, is AAGVIQSPRHLIKEKRETATLKCYPIPRHDTVYWYQQGPGQDPQFLISFYEKMQSDKGSIPDRFSAQQFSDYHSELNMSSLELGDSALYFCASSLAVALNEQYFGPGTRLTVT.

This sequence joins TRBV6-5 and TRBJ2-5; 11 bases line up with TRBD2. The V gene's germline CDR1 is MNHEY and CDR2 SVGAGI. The junction had 8 bases not matched to a gene; V was cut back by 4 bases and J by 4 bases. This CDR3 region has 16 residues. The CDR3 loop reads CASSFSGRERGETQYF. CDR3 DNA: TGTGCCAGCAGTTTTAGCGGGAGGGAACGGGGAGAGACCCAGTACTTC.

The J gene is TRBJ2-1, the V gene TRBV30, with D unresolved. The CDR3 consists of 15 residues. V lost 2 bases and J 0 bases, leaving 11 bases between the germline ends. CDR1 GTSNPN and CDR2 SVGIG come from the germline V gene (reference sequence). The CDR3 reads CAWSPLPSSYNEQFF. DNA for the CDR3: TGTGCCTGGAGTCCTCTCCCGAGCTCCTACAATGAGCAGTTCTTC.

This chain uses TRBV6-5 with TRBJ2-5, with TRBD2 identical over 10 bases. Germline V gives CDR1 MNHEY, CDR2 SVGAGI. V shed 5 bases, J shed 2 bases, and the junction held 2 bases outside the gene matches. CDR3 length equals 14 residues. The CDR3 DNA sequence: TGTGCCAGCAGTAAACTAGCGGGACAAGAGACCCAGTACTTC. Residues: CASSKLAGQETQYF.

The gene calls are TRBV30 and TRBJ2-5; D gene uncertain. The germline V and J ends were trimmed by 2 bases and 2 bases, with 12 bases remaining between them. Germline lookup yields CDR1 GTSNPN and CDR2 SVGIG (reference sequence). The CDR3 sequence is 14 residues long. The CDR3 DNA sequence: TGTGCCTGGAGTCCGTCCGGGTCTCAAGAGACCCAGTACTTC. It translates to CAWSPSGSQETQYF.

This clone occurred once. This chain uses TRBV7-2 with TRBJ2-5; D may be TRBD1 or TRBD2 (5 bases each). CDR1 is SGHTA and CDR2 is FQGNSA in the germline V gene. CDR3 size: 15 residues. V lost 5 bases and J 3 bases, leaving 16 bases between the germline ends. The CDR3 protein is CASSPGWGSKETQYF. In DNA, the CDR3 is TGTGCCAGCAGCCCCGGTTGGGGGTCGAAAGAGACCCAGTACTTC.

This clone was observed a few times. The chain carries TRBV11-2 and TRBJ1-2; D is unclear. CDR3 length: 13 amino acids. The germline gives CDR1 SGHAT, CDR2 FQNNGV. V gave up 3 bases and J gave up 2 bases, with 7 bases separating them. The CDR3 loop reads CASSFGRNYGYTF. For the CDR3, the DNA is TGTGCCAGCAGCTTCGGACGGAACTATGGCTACACCTTC.

The chain recombines TRBV20-1 with TRBJ1-3, with D uncertain. Between the trimmed V and J ends, which lost 3 bases and 0 bases, there was a span of 9 bases. The CDR3 spans 14 residues. Germline CDR1 reads DFQATT; CDR2 reads SNEGSKA (reference sequence). CDR3 loop: CSASNRLSGNTIYF. Here the CDR3 DNA reads TGCAGTGCTAGTAACCGGCTCTCTGGAAACACCATATATTTT.

The rearrangement uses TRBV5-1 and TRBJ1-5; D is perhaps TRBD1 (6 bases). V lost 4 bases to trimming and J lost 5 bases, with 10 bases between them. Germline CDR1 reads SGHRS; CDR2 reads YFSETQ. This CDR3 spans 13 amino acids. CDR3 nucleotides: TGCGCCAGCAGCGTGGACAGCGATCAGCCCCAGCATTTT. Its protein is CASSVDSDQPQHF.

This clone was picked up one time. The rearrangement uses TRBV9 and TRBJ2-2, with 7 bases identical to TRBD2. V was pared by 4 bases and J by 6 bases, with 6 bases of the junction left unmatched. CDR1 and CDR2 (germline): SGDLS, YYNGEE. The CDR3 has 14 residues. The CDR3 region has the DNA TGTGCCAGCAGCCCCGGCGGGGGAGCCGGGGAGCTGTTTTTT. This codes for CASSPGGGAGELFF. The full variable domain, its missing parts supplied by reference TRBV9 and TRBJ2-2, is DSGVTQTPKHLITATGQRVTLRCSPRSGDLSVYWYQQSLDQGLQFLIQYYNGEERAKGNILERFSAQQFPDLHSELNLSSLELGDSALYFCASSPGGGAGELFFGEGSRLTVL.

The rearrangement uses TRBV3-1 (or the pseudogene TRBV3-2) and TRBJ1-6; no firm D call. This CDR3 is 16 amino acids long. Between the trimmed V and J ends, which lost 3 bases and 2 bases, there was a span of 11 bases. Germline-derived CDR1 and CDR2 are LGHDT and YNNKEL (reference sequence). CDR3 protein: CASSQRTGAYNSPLHF. The CDR3 DNA reads as TGTGCCAGCAGCCAGAGGACGGGCGCCTATAATTCACCCCTCCACTTT.

J is TRBJ1-1 and V is TRBV7-9; D not certain. The V gene's germline CDR1 is SEHNR and CDR2 FQNEAQ (reference sequence). This CDR3 comprises 13 residues. The germline V and J ends were trimmed by 8 bases and 5 bases, with 15 bases remaining between them. CDR3 nucleotides: TGTGCCAGCGGTCTACACGAGGTAACTGAAGCTTTCTTT. Amino acid sequence: CASGLHEVTEAFF.

The gene calls are TRBV10-3 and TRBJ2-5, with 8 bases that match TRBD2. CDR1 and CDR2 (germline): ENHRY, SYGVKD. The CDR3 is 15 residues long. V lost 6 bases and J lost 2; bases outside the gene matches: 8. CDR3 amino acids: CAIRQAGEGQETQYF. CDR3 DNA sequence: TGTGCCATCAGACAAGCGGGAGAAGGACAAGAGACCCAGTACTTC.

The chain recombines TRBV5-6 with TRBJ2-7, with 7 nucleotides matching TRBD1. This CDR3 contains 13 residues. V shed 3 bases, J shed 5 bases, and the junction held 5 bases outside the gene matches. Germline CDR1 and CDR2: SGHDT and YYEEEE. The CDR3 DNA reads TGTGCCAGCAGCTCTACAGGGGTCGACGAGCAGTACTTC. It translates to CASSSTGVDEQYF. Looking up the rest from reference TRBV5-6 and TRBJ2-7 gives the full variable domain: DAGVTQSPTHLIKTRGQQVTLRCSPKSGHDTVSWYQQALGQGPQFIFQYYEEEERQRGNFPDRFSGHQFPNYSSELNVNALLLGDSALYLCASSSTGVDEQYFGPGTRLTVT.

The chain is built from TRBV6-2 or TRBV6-3 and TRBJ2-1; 13 bases agree with TRBD2. The CDR3 has 20 amino acids. CDR1 MNHEY and CDR2 SVGEGT come from the germline V gene. V trimming: 5 bases; J trimming: 0 bases; junction bases outside the gene matches: 13. Written as DNA, the CDR3 is TGTGCCAGCAGTCTCGATTATGGGACTAGCGGGGCGAGCTCCTACAATGAGCAGTTCTTC. Its protein is CASSLDYGTSGASSYNEQFF.

This clone was counted only a few times. V and J are TRBV6-5 and TRBJ2-7; D remains unclear. The ends were cut back, 6 bases at V and 0 bases at J, with 12 bases in the middle. The CDR3 length is 14 residues. Germline CDR1 reads MNHEY; CDR2 reads SVGAGI. The CDR3 bases are TGTGCCAGCAGGTTGAGCAGGTCCTCCTACGAGCAGTACTTC. Protein sequence: CASRLSRSSYEQYF.

This clone appeared once. The J gene is TRBJ2-1, the V gene TRBV5-4; 12 nucleotides agree with TRBD2. The CDR3 has 17 residues. Germline V gene lookup returns CDR1 SGHNT and CDR2 YYREEE (reference sequence). The ends lost 0 bases at V and 8 bases at J; junction bases unmatched: 9. The CDR3 here is CASSLGLAGAWGHEQFF. In nucleotides, the CDR3 is TGTGCCAGCAGCTTGGGACTAGCGGGAGCCTGGGGGCATGAGCAGTTCTTC.